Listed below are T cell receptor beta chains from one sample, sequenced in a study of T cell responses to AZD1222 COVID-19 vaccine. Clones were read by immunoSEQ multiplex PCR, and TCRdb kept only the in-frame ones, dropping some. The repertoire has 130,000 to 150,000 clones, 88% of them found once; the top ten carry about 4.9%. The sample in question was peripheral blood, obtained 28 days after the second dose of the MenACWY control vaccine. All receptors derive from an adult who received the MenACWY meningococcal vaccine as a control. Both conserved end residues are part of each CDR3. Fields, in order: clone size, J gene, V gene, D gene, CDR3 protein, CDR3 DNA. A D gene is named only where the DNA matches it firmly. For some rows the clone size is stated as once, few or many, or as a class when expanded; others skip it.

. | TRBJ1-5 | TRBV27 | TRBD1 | CASTRGTGYNQPQHF | TGTGCCAGCACCAGAGGGACAGGCTACAATCAGCCCCAGCATTTT
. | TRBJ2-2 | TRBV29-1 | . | CSVEVTRSTRELFF | TGCAGCGTTGAGGTGACACGTTCCACCCGGGAGCTGTTTTTT
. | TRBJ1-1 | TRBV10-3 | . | CAISDRVLNTEAFF | TGTGCCATCAGTGATAGGGTTCTGAACACTGAAGCTTTCTTT
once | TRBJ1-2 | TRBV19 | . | CASSMTGDSGAIYGYTF | TGTGCCAGTAGTATGACGGGGGATTCTGGGGCGATCTATGGCTACACCTTC
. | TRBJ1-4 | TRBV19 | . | CASSIDFGGIHEKLFF | TGTGCCAGTAGTATAGACTTCGGAGGGATCCATGAAAAACTGTTTTTT
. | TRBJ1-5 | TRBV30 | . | CAWSRGAVGQPQHF | TGTGCCTGGAGCCGGGGGGCGGTTGGTCAGCCCCAGCATTTT
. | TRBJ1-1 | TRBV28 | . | CASSFLGRSEAFF | TGTGCCAGCAGTTTCTTAGGGCGTTCTGAAGCTTTCTTT
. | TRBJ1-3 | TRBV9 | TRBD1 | CASSVATGMGNTIYF | TGTGCCAGCAGCGTAGCGACAGGGATGGGAAACACCATATATTTT
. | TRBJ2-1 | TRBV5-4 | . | CASSLVQGGNEQFF | TGTGCCAGCAGCTTGGTACAGGGTGGGAATGAGCAGTTCTTC
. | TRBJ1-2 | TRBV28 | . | CASLGGRYGYTF | TGTGCCTCCTTGGGGGGTCGGTATGGCTACACCTTC
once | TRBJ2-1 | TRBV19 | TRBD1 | CASRIQGVNEQFF | TGTGCCAGTAGAATACAGGGGGTGAATGAGCAGTTCTTC
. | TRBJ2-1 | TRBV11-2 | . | CASRDDVYNEQFF | TGTGCCAGCAGGGATGACGTATACAATGAGCAGTTCTTC
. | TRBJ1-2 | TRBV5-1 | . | CASSFYRDGYTF | TGCGCCAGCAGCTTTTACAGGGACGGCTACACCTTC
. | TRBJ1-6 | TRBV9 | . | CASSATGNSSPLHF | TGTGCCAGCAGCGCCACGGGGAACAGTTCACCCCTCCACTTT
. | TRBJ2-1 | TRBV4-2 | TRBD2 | CASSQAVASGRAAYNEQFF | TGTGCCAGCAGCCAAGCGGTCGCTAGCGGGAGGGCCGCCTACAATGAGCAGTTCTTC
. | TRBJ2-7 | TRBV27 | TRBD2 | CASATSGSRGEQYF | TGTGCCAGCGCCACAAGCGGGAGTCGTGGCGAGCAGTACTTC